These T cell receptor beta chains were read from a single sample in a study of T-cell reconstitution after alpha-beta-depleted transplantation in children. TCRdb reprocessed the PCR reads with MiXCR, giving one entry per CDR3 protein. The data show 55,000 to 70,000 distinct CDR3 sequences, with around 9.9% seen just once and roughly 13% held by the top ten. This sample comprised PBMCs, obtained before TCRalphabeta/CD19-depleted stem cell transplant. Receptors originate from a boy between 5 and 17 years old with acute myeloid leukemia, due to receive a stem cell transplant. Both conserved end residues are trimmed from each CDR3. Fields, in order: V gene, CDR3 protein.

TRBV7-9 ASSLAAGTGIYNEQF
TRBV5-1 ASRTSSGTGGYEQY
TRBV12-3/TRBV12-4 ASSPRGGSGTGELF
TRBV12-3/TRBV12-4 ASTSRGVGQPQH
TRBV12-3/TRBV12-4 ASSSGPLSIETQY
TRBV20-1 SARRLADNEQF
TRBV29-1 SVAGTPYQETQY
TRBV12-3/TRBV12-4 ASSLAGGRLAKNIQY
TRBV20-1 SAPPSGVRTGELF
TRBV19 ASSILRANQPQH
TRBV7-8 ASSQGYANTGELF
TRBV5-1 ASSLAMGRMGTGETQY
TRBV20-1 SAKVALAGPNEQF
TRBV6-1 ASRAAGRNAGELF
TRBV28 ASSFDLGWDNEQF
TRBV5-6 ASSSIDRTQETQY
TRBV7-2 ASSSSGGYYEQY
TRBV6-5 ASSYSRPGDQPQH
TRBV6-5 ASSTPNTQY
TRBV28 ASSSQSPKAF
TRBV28 ASSRRGAGANVLT
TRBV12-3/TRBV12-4 ASSLRPLLSRMNTEAF
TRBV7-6 ASSLVGGDYEQY
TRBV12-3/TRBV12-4 ASRVTGRGNTIY
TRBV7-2 ASSWTGTGGDEQY
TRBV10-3 AISDPGTGGGNEQF
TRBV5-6 ASSPGWRVRDEQF
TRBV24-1 ATSDPSTGGNQPQH
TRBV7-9 ASSLTGENEKLF
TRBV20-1 SARVGGPSAQH
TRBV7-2 ASSTPGERVYGYT
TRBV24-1 ATSDPPNNEQF
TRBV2 ASRGTGGDYNSPLH
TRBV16 ASSQVWGSEAF
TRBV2 ASTRPIPPEQF
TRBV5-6 ASSRGGPGTF
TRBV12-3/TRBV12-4 ASSYGIGELF
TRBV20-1 SARDHGGPRWYGYT
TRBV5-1 ASIKDRGDTEAF
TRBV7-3 ASSHFTDTQY
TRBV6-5 ASSRGQTGEQY
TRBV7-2 ASSPLADLYEQY
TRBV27 ASSEAGGVGNTIY
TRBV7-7 ASSRLAGELRELF
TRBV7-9 ASSLQGEVYGYT
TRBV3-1 ASSQGYTGELF